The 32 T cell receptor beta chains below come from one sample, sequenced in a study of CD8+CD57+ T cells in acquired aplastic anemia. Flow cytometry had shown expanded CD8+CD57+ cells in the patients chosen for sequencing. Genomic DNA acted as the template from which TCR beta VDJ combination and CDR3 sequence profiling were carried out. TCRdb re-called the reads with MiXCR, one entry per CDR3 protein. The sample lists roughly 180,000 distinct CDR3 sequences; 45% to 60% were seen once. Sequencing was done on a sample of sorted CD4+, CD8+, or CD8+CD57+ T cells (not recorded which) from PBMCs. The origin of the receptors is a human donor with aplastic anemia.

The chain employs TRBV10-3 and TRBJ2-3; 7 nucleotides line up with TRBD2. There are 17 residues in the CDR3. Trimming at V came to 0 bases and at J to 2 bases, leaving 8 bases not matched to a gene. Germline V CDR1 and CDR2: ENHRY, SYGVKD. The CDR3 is CAISESPAGPDTDTQYF. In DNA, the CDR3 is TGTGCCATCAGTGAGTCACCAGCGGGGCCAGACACAGATACGCAGTATTTT.

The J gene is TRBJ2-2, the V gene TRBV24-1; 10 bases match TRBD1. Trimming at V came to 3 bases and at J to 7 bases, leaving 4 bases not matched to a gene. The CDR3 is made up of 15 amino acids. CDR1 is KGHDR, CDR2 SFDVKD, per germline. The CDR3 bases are TGTGCCACCAGTGATCCCGGGACAGGGGTCGGGGAGCTGTTTTTT. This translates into CATSDPGTGVGELFF.

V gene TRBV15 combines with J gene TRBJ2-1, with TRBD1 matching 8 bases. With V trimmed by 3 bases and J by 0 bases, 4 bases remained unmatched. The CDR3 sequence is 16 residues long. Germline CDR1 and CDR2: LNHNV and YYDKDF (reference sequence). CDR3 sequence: CATSRETGGSYNEQFF. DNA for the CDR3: TGTGCCACCAGCAGGGAAACAGGGGGCTCCTACAATGAGCAGTTCTTC.

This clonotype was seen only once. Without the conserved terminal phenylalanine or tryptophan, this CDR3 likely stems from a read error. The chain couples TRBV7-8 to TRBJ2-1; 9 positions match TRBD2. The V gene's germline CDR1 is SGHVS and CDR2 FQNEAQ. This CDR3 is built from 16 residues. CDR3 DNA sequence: TGTGTCAGCAGCTTAGAGGGCGGGGGGGCCAGGTATGAGCAGTTCGTC. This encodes CVSSLEGGGARYEQFV.

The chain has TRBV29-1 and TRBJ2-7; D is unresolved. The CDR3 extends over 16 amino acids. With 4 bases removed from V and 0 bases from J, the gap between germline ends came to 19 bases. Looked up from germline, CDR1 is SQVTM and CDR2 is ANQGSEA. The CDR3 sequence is CSVVPQVGYRSYEQYF. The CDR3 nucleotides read TGCAGCGTTGTCCCCCAGGTCGGCTACCGCTCCTACGAGCAGTACTTC.

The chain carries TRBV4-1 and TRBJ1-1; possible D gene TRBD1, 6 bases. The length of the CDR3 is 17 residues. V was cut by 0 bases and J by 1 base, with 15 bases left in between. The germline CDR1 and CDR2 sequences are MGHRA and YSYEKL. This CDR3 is CASSQDRGLGGNTEAFF. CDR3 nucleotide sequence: TGCGCCAGCAGCCAAGATAGGGGGTTAGGTGGGAACACTGAAGCTTTCTTT.

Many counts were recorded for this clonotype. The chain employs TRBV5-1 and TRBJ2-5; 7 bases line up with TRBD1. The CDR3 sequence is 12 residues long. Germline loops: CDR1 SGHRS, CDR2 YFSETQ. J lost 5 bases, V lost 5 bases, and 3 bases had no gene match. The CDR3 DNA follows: TGCGCCAGCAGACAGGGGTCTGAGACCCAGTACTTC. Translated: CASRQGSETQYF.

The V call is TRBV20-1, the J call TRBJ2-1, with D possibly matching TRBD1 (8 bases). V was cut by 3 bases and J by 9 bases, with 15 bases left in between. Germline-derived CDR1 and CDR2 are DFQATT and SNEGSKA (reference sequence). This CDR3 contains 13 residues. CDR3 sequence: CSASSGGGGEQFF. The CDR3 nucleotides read TGCAGTGCTAGCTCAGGGGGCGGGGGTGAGCAGTTCTTC.

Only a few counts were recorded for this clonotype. For the CDR3, the DNA is TGTGCCAGCAGCCCCGGGGGACAGCAAGAGACCCAGTACTTC. Translation: CASSPGGQQETQYF. The chain employs TRBV11-2 and TRBJ2-5, with D possibly matching TRBD1 (7 bases). V was pared by 5 bases and J by 2 bases, with 12 bases between. CDR1 is SGHAT, CDR2 FQNNGV, per germline. This CDR3 contains 14 residues.

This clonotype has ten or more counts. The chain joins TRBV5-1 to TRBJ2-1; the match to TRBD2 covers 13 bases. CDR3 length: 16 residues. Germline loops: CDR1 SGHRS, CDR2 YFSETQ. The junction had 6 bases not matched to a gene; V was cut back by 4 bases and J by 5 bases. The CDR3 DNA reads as TGCGCCAGCAGCACCCCGGGACTAGCGGGGAACAATGAGCAGTTCTTC. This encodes CASSTPGLAGNNEQFF.

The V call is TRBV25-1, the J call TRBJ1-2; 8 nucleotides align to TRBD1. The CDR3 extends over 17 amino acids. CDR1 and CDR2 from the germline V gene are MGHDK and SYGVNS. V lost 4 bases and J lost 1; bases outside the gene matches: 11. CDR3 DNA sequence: TGTGCCAGCAGTGGGTCGCTGGGGACAGGAGATAACTATGGCTACACCTTC. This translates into CASSGSLGTGDNYGYTF.

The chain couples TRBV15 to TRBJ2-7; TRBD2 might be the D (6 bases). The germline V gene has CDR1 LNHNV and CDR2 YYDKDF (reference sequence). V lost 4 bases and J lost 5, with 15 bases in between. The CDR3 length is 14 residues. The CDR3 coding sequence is TGTGCCACCAGCACAGGTGCGGGGACCCACGAGCAGTACTTC. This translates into CATSTGAGTHEQYF.

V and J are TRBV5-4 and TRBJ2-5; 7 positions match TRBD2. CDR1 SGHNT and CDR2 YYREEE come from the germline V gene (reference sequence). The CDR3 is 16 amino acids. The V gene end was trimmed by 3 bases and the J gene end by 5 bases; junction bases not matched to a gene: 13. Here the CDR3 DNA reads TGTGCCAGCAGCTCGTCCAACCTCTTCGGGGGGGAGACCCAGTACTTC. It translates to CASSSSNLFGGETQYF.

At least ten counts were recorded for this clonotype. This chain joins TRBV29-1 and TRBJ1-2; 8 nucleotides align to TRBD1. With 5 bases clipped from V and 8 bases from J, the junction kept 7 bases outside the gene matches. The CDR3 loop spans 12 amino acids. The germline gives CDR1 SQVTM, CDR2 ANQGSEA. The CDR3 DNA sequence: TGCAGCGTTTACGGACAGGGTAACGGCTACACCTTC. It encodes CSVYGQGNGYTF. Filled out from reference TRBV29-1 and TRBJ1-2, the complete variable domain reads SAVISQKPSRDICQRGTSLTIQCQVDSQVTMMFWYRQQPGQSLTLIATANQGSEATYESGFVIDKFPISRPNLTFSTLTVSNMSPEDSSIYLCSVYGQGNGYTFGSGTRLTVV.

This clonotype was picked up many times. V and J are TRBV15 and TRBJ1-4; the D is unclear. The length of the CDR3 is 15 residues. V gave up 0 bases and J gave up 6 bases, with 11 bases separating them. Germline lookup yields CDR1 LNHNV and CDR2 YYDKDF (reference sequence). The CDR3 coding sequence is TGTGCCACCAGCAGAGAGGCGGCTGGGGATGAAAAACTGTTTTTT. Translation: CATSREAAGDEKLFF.

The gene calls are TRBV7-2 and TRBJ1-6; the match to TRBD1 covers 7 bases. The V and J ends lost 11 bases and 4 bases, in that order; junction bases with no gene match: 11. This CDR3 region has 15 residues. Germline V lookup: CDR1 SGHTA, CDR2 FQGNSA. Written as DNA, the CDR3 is TGTGCCGGCCGGGACAGAACCAATTATAATTCACCCCTCCACTTT. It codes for CAGRDRTNYNSPLHF.

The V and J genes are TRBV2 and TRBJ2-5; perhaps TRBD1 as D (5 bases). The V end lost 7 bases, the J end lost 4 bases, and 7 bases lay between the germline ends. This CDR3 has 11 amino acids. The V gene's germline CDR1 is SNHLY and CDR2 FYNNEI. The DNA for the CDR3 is TGTGCCAGCATCCAGGGAGAGACCCAGTACTTC. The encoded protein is CASIQGETQYF.

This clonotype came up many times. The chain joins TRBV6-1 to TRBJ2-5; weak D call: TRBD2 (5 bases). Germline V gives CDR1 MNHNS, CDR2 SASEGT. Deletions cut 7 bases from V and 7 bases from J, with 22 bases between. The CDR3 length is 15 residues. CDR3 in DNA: TGTGCCAGCATTCTTAGAGCGGCCTCTATGGGGACCCAGTACTTC. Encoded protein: CASILRAASMGTQYF.

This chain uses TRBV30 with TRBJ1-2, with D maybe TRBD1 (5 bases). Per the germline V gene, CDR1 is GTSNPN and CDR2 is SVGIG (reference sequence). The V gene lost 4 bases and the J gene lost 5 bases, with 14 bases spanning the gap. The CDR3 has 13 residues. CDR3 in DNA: TGTGCCTGGACGGTTTATGGGACTTATGGCTACACCTTC. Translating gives CAWTVYGTYGYTF.

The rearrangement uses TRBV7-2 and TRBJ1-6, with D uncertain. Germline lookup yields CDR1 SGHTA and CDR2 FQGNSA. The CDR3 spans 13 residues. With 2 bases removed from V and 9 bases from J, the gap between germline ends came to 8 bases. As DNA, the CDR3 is TGTGCCAGCAGCTTACCCATCCGTTCACCCCTCCACTTT. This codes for CASSLPIRSPLHF.

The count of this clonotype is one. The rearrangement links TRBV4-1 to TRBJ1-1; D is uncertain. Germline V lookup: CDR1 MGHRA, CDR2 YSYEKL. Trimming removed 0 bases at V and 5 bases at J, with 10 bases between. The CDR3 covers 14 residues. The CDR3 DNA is TGCGCCAGCAGCCAAGATGCGGGGATTACTGAAGCTTTCTTT. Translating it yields CASSQDAGITEAFF.

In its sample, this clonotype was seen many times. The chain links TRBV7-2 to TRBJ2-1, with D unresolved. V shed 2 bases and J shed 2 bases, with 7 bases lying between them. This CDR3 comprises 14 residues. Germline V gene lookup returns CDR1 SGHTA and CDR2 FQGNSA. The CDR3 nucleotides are TGTGCCAGCAGCTTATTCGTACCCTACAATGAGCAGTTCTTC. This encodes CASSLFVPYNEQFF. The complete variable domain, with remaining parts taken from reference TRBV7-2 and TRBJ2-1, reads GAGVSQSPSNKVTEKGKDVELRCDPISGHTALYWYRQSLGQGLEFLIYFQGNSAPDKSGLPSDRFSAERTGGSVSTLTIQRTQQEDSAVYLCASSLFVPYNEQFFGPGTRLTVL.

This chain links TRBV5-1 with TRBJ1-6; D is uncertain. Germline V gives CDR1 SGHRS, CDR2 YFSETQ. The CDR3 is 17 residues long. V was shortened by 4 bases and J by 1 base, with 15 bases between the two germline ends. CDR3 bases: TGCGCCAGCAGCCCGTGGGCGGAAATGTCCTATAATTCACCCCTCCACTTT. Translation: CASSPWAEMSYNSPLHF.

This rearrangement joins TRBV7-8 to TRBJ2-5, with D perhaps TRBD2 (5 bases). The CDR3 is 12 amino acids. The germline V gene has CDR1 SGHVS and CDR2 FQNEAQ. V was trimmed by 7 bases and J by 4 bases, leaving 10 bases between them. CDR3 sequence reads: CASKEGGETQYF. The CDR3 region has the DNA TGTGCCAGCAAAGAGGGCGGAGAGACCCAGTACTTC.

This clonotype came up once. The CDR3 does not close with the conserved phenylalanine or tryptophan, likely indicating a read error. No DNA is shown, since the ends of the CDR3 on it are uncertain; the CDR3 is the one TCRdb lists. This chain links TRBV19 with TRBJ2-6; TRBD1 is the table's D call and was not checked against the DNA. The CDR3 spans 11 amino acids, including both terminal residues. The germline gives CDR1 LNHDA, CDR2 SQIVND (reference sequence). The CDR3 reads CASSRGQGTNI.

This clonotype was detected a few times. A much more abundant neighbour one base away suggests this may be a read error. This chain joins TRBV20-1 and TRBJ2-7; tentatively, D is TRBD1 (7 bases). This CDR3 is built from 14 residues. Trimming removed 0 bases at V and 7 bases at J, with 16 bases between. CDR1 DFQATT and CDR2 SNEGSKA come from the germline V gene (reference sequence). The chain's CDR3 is CSAREQGRRREQYF. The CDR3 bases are TGCAGTGCTAGAGAACAGGGGAGGAGGAGGGAGCAGTACTTC.

The CDR3 protein is CASSLGQETNTEAFF. In DNA, the CDR3 is TGCGCCAGCAGCTTGGGACAGGAGACGAACACTGAAGCTTTCTTT. The chain joins TRBV5-1 to TRBJ1-1; TRBD1 is a possible D gene (6 bases). This CDR3 is 15 amino acids long. Trimming removed 0 bases from V and 1 base from J, with 10 bases in between. Germline values: CDR1 SGHRS, CDR2 YFSETQ.

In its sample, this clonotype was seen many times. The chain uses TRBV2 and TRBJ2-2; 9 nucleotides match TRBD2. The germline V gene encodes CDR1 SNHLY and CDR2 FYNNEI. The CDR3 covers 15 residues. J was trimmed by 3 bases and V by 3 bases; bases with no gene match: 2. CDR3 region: CASSELAGYTGELFF. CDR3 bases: TGTGCCAGCAGTGAGCTAGCGGGGTACACCGGGGAGCTGTTTTTT. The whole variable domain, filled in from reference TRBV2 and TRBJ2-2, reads EPEVTQTPSHQVTQMGQEVILRCVPISNHLYFYWYRQILGQKVEFLVSFYNNEISEKSEIFDDQFSVERPDGSNFTLKIRSTKLEDSAMYFCASSELAGYTGELFFGEGSRLTVL.

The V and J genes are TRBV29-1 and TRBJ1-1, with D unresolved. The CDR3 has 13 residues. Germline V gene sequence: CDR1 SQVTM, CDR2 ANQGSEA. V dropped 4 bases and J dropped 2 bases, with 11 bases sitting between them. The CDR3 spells CSVVGLYNTEAFF. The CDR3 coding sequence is TGCAGCGTTGTTGGATTGTATAACACTGAAGCTTTCTTT.

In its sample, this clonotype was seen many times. The CDR3 sequence is CSASTEAYEQYF. The CDR3 nucleotides read TGCAGTGCGTCGACGGAAGCCTACGAGCAGTACTTC. J is TRBJ2-7 and V is TRBV20-1, with D hard to call. The V end lost 6 bases, the J end lost 2 bases, and 11 bases lay between the germline ends. CDR1 and CDR2 from the germline V gene are DFQATT and SNEGSKA (reference sequence). CDR3 length equals 12 residues.

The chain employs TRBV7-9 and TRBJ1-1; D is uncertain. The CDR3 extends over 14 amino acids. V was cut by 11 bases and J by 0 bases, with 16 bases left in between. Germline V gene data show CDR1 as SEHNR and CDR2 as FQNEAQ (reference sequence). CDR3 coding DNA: TGTGCCGTCCCTAGGGAGGTCATGAACACTGAAGCTTTCTTT. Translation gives CAVPREVMNTEAFF.

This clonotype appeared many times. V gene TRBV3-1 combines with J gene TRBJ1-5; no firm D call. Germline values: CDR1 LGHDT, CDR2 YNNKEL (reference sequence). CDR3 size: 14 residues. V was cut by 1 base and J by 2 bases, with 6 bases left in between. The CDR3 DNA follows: TGTGCCAGCAGCCAAGCCGAGGGCAATCAGCCCCAGCATTTT. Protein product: CASSQAEGNQPQHF.